The 26 T cell receptor beta chains given below trace back to one sample, sequenced in a study of cytomegalovirus exposure and HLA in healthy donors. Using immunoSEQ multiplex PCR, the repertoire was profiled, and TCRdb retains in-frame clones only, with some absent. The sample has under 200,000 clones, roughly nine tenths seen once. The sample consisted of PBMCs. The receptor set was obtained from a woman under 30 in good health and CMV-seropositive.

This chain connects TRBV6-5 to TRBJ1-2; a possible D gene is TRBD1 (5 bases). The germline V and J ends were trimmed by 9 bases and 8 bases, with 19 bases remaining between them. This CDR3 has 13 amino acids. Looked up from germline, CDR1 is MNHEY and CDR2 is SVGAGI. The CDR3 DNA sequence: TGTGCCAGTGCGGGGCCCCCTGGGGGGGGCTACACCTTC. Its protein product is CASAGPPGGGYTF.

The chain uses TRBV5-4 and TRBJ1-2; D is uncertain. The germline V gene has CDR1 SGHNT and CDR2 YYREEE (reference sequence). Trimming cost V 1 base and J 0 bases, with 7 bases left between them. The CDR3 is made up of 14 amino acids. CDR3 region: CASSLSTSNYGYTF. Here the CDR3 DNA reads TGTGCCAGCAGCTTGAGCACGTCTAACTATGGCTACACCTTC.

This chain joins TRBV5-4 and TRBJ1-1; 7 bases align to TRBD1. Germline assignment: CDR1 SGHNT and CDR2 YYREEE (reference sequence). This CDR3 is built from 13 residues. The ends lost 5 bases at V and 7 bases at J; junction bases unmatched: 8. Written as DNA, the CDR3 is TGTGCCAGCAGGCAAACAGGGGAGATTGAAGCTTTCTTT. It yields the protein CASRQTGEIEAFF. Using reference TRBV5-4 and TRBJ1-1 for the parts outside the CDR3, the full variable domain is ETGVTQSPTHLIKTRGQQVTLRCSSQSGHNTVSWYQQALGQGPQFIFQYYREEENGRGNFPPRFSGLQFPNYSSELNVNALELDDSALYLCASRQTGEIEAFFGQGTRLTVV.

J is TRBJ2-4 and V is TRBV6-1; possibly TRBD1 for D (5 bases). Deletions cut 2 bases from V and 8 bases from J, with 13 bases between. CDR1 is MNHNS and CDR2 is SASEGT in the germline V gene. CDR3 size: 14 residues. Written as DNA, the CDR3 is TGTGCCAGCAGTGAATCCCAGGGCTGGGACATTCAGTACTTC. Translation gives CASSESQGWDIQYF.

V is TRBV27 and J is TRBJ2-2, with TRBD2 as a possible D gene (6 bases). Looked up from germline, CDR1 is MNHEY and CDR2 is SMNVEV (reference sequence). Trimming removed 1 base from V and 3 bases from J, with 9 bases in between. The CDR3 runs to 15 residues. The CDR3 protein is CASSLFGGYTGELFF. The DNA of the CDR3 is TGTGCCAGCAGTTTATTTGGGGGGTACACCGGGGAGCTGTTTTTT.

The V call is TRBV5-6, the J call TRBJ2-7, with 8 bases matching TRBD1. Trimming cost V 1 base and J 3 bases; bases outside gene matches: 9. The germline V gene encodes CDR1 SGHDT and CDR2 YYEEEE. The CDR3 sequence is 16 residues long. The CDR3 nucleotides are TGTGCCAGCAGCTTGCCTACAGGGGGAAACCTCTACGAGCAGTACTTC. Protein: CASSLPTGGNLYEQYF.

The chain links TRBV5-6 to TRBJ1-3, with D maybe TRBD1 (6 bases). The CDR3 totals 17 residues. Germline lookup yields CDR1 SGHDT and CDR2 YYEEEE. V lost 3 bases and J 4 bases, leaving 20 bases between the germline ends. CDR3 nucleotide sequence: TGTGCCAGCAGCTCGGAACCGGGACATTTCTCCGGAAACACCATATATTTT. As protein: CASSSEPGHFSGNTIYF.

The J gene is TRBJ1-1, the V gene TRBV30, with 8 bases lining up with TRBD1. V was clipped by 3 bases and J by 7 bases; unmatched bases: 7. This CDR3 has 13 residues. Looked up from germline, CDR1 is GTSNPN and CDR2 is SVGIG (reference sequence). CDR3 DNA sequence: TGTGCCTGGAGGGACAGGGAGAGTAATGAAGCTTTCTTT. It encodes CAWRDRESNEAFF.

The chain joins TRBV28 to TRBJ2-5; 8 bases are shared with TRBD1. Trimming at V came to 4 bases and at J to 5 bases, leaving 9 bases not matched to a gene. Per germline, CDR1 MDHEN and CDR2 SYDVKM. The CDR3 length is 15 residues. CDR3 DNA sequence: TGTGCCAGCAGTTCCCACCAGGGGGCGGGGGAGACCCAGTACTTC. Amino acid sequence: CASSSHQGAGETQYF.

The chain carries TRBV7-6 and TRBJ2-7, with 8 bases fitting TRBD1. The V and J ends lost 5 bases and 5 bases, in that order; junction bases with no gene match: 11. Germline assignment: CDR1 SGHVS and CDR2 FNYEAQ. The CDR3 contains 15 residues. The CDR3, as DNA: TGTGCCAGCAGCATACCCGGGACAGGATCACACGAGCAGTACTTC. Its protein is CASSIPGTGSHEQYF.

The gene calls are TRBV21-1 and TRBJ2-7; the table's D call of TRBD2 was not tested on the DNA. TRBV21-1 is assigned pseudogene status. The CDR3 spans 11 residues. CDR3 sequence (DNA): TGTGCCAGCAGCACAACCGGGACTAGCGACGTC. As protein: CASSTTGTSDV.

The J gene is TRBJ1-1, the V gene TRBV5-1; TRBD1 agrees at 9 bases. The germline CDR1 and CDR2 sequences are SGHRS and YFSETQ. The CDR3 has 14 amino acids. Trimming at V came to 0 bases and at J to 5 bases, leaving 2 bases not matched to a gene. CDR3 nucleotides: TGCGCCAGCAGCTTGGTACAGGGGGCGACTGAAGCTTTCTTT. It translates to CASSLVQGATEAFF.

The chain is built from TRBV21-1 and TRBJ1-2; the table names TRBD1, a call not compared with the DNA. TRBV21-1 is an annotated pseudogene. This CDR3 contains 14 residues. The CDR3 spells CASTGQSANYGYTF. CDR3 DNA sequence: TGTGCCAGCACCGGACAGTCAGCTAACTATGGCTACACCTTC.

This clone was detected once. The CDR3 region is CASSFGGGAYEQYF. CDR3 nucleotides: TGTGCCAGCAGTTTTGGCGGGGGGGCCTACGAGCAGTACTTC. The chain links TRBV27 to TRBJ2-7, with 9 bases matching TRBD2. The CDR3 length is 14 residues. Trimming removed 3 bases from V and 2 bases from J; junction bases left unmatched: 2. CDR1 is MNHEY and CDR2 is SMNVEV in the germline V gene (reference sequence).

The chain couples TRBV5-1 to TRBJ1-1; D remains ambiguous. This CDR3 spans 16 amino acids. With 0 bases removed from V and 3 bases from J, the gap between germline ends came to 15 bases. Germline lookup yields CDR1 SGHRS and CDR2 YFSETQ. As DNA, the CDR3 is TGCGCCAGCAGCTTGGGGGCAGCGACGAGGGACACTGAAGCTTTCTTT. Amino acids: CASSLGAATRDTEAFF.

The CDR3 loop reads CASSLTEANEQFF. Here the CDR3 DNA reads TGTGCCAGCAGCTTGACCGAGGCCAATGAGCAGTTCTTC. The chain links TRBV7-6 to TRBJ2-1; no definite D call. The CDR3 sequence is 13 residues long. The germline V gene has CDR1 SGHVS and CDR2 FNYEAQ. V lost 3 bases to trimming and J lost 6 bases, with 9 bases between them.

J is TRBJ1-1 and V is TRBV10-3; no reliable D call. Trimming removed 0 bases at V and 6 bases at J, with 5 bases between. This CDR3 region has 12 residues. Germline assignment: CDR1 ENHRY and CDR2 SYGVKD. In nucleotides, the CDR3 is TGTGCCATCAGTGAGTCGGCGGCTGAAGCTTTCTTT. It codes for CAISESAAEAFF.

The chain has TRBV7-2 and TRBJ1-5; weak D call: TRBD1 (5 bases). The CDR3 has 15 amino acids. V lost 1 base and J 3 bases, leaving 10 bases between the germline ends. Germline V gene lookup returns CDR1 SGHTA and CDR2 FQGNSA. The DNA for the CDR3 is TGTGCCAGCAGCTTAGGGGGACTCAACAATCAGCCCCAGCATTTT. Its translation is CASSLGGLNNQPQHF. Complete variable domain (other parts from reference TRBV7-2 and TRBJ1-5): GAGVSQSPSNKVTEKGKDVELRCDPISGHTALYWYRQSLGQGLEFLIYFQGNSAPDKSGLPSDRFSAERTGGSVSTLTIQRTQQEDSAVYLCASSLGGLNNQPQHFGDGTRLSIL.

This rearrangement joins TRBV5-1 to TRBJ2-5, with D hard to call. CDR1 is SGHRS and CDR2 is YFSETQ in the germline V gene. The CDR3 has 13 amino acids. The V gene lost 3 bases and the J gene lost 1 base, with 7 bases spanning the gap. The CDR3 DNA is TGCGCCAGCAGCTCGCGCGGCCAAGAGACCCAGTACTTC. This codes for CASSSRGQETQYF.

The CDR3 region has the DNA TGCGCCAGCAGCTTCACAGGGATCGGGGTTTACGAGCAGTACTTC. This encodes CASSFTGIGVYEQYF. The chain recombines TRBV5-1 with TRBJ2-7; TRBD1 is a possible D gene (6 bases). Trimming shortened V by 2 bases and J by 4 bases, and 16 bases separated the two germline ends. This CDR3 region has 15 residues. Germline V gene lookup returns CDR1 SGHRS and CDR2 YFSETQ.

The rearrangement uses TRBV6-5 and TRBJ1-6, with a weak D call TRBD1 (6 bases). Germline lookup yields CDR1 MNHEY and CDR2 SVGAGI. CDR3 length: 15 residues. Trimming pared 6 bases from V and 0 bases from J, leaving 9 bases between. For the CDR3, the DNA is TGTGCCAGCAGACCAGGGGCCTCCTATAATTCACCCCTCCACTTT. Protein: CASRPGASYNSPLHF.

The J gene is TRBJ2-7, the V gene TRBV18; 7 positions match TRBD1. V dropped 5 bases and J dropped 0; count of bases not matched to a gene: 4. The CDR3 runs 14 residues. Germline loops: CDR1 KGHSH, CDR2 LQKENI. CDR3 DNA sequence: TGTGCCAGCTCAAACAGGGGTTCCTCCTACGAGCAGTACTTC. Protein product: CASSNRGSSYEQYF.

The V call is TRBV30, the J call TRBJ2-3; TRBD1 matches 11 bases. Looked up from germline, CDR1 is GTSNPN and CDR2 is SVGIG (reference sequence). This CDR3 has 15 residues. The V segment lost 2 bases and the J segment 4 bases; nucleotides outside the gene matches: 5. CDR3: CAWSQGQGVPDTQYF. The CDR3 nucleotides are TGTGCCTGGAGTCAGGGACAGGGGGTACCAGATACGCAGTATTTT. Full variable domain (rest looked up from reference TRBV30 and TRBJ2-3): SQTIHQWPATLVQPVGSPLSLECTVEGTSNPNLYWYRQAAGRGLQLLFYSVGIGQISSEVPQNLSASRPQDRQFILSSKKLLLSDSGFYLCAWSQGQGVPDTQYFGPGTRLTVL.

This chain links TRBV5-1 with TRBJ2-7, with a tentative D call TRBD2 (6 bases). CDR1 SGHRS and CDR2 YFSETQ come from the germline V gene. Trimming took off 1 base at V and 3 bases at J, with 17 bases between the two ends. The CDR3 is 16 amino acids. The CDR3: CASSLYWDRGNYEQYF. CDR3 coding DNA: TGCGCCAGCAGCTTGTACTGGGACCGGGGGAACTACGAGCAGTACTTC.

This rearrangement joins TRBV5-1 to TRBJ2-3, with 7 bases lining up with TRBD2. The germline V gene encodes CDR1 SGHRS and CDR2 YFSETQ. J lost 2 bases, V lost 2 bases, and 5 bases had no gene match. This CDR3 comprises 15 residues. CDR3 sequence (DNA): TGCGCCAGCAGCTTCCAGGGAGGGCCCACAGATACGCAGTATTTT. It is translated as CASSFQGGPTDTQYF.

The chain is built from TRBV10-3 and TRBJ1-2; a possible D gene is TRBD1 (6 bases). The CDR3 extends over 12 amino acids. In germline, CDR1 is ENHRY, CDR2 SYGVKD. V shed 4 bases and J shed 6 bases, with 9 bases lying between them. This chain's CDR3 is CAISAGQNGYTF. Here the CDR3 DNA reads TGTGCCATCAGTGCAGGACAGAATGGCTACACCTTC.